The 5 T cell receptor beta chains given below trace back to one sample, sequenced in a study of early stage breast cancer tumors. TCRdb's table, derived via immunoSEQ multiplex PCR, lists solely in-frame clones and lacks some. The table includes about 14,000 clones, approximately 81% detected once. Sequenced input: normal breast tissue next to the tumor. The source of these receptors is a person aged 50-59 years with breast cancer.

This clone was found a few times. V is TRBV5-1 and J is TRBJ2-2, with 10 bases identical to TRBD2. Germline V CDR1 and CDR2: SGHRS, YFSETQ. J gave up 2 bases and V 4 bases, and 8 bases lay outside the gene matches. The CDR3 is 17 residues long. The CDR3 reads CASSPSGTSVNTGELFF. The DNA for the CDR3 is TGCGCCAGCAGCCCCAGTGGGACTAGCGTTAACACCGGGGAGCTGTTTTTT.

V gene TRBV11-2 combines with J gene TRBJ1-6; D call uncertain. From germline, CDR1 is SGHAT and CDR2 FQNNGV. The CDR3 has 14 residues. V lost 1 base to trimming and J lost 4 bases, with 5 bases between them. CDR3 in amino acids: CASSLGRYNSPLHF. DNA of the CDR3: TGTGCCAGCAGCTTAGGGCGGTATAATTCACCCCTCCACTTT.

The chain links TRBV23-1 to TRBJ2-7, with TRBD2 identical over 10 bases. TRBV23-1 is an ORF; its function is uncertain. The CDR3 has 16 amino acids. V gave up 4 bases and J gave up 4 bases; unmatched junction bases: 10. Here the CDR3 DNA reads TGCGCCAGCAGTCCCACCTCTAGCGGGGGTTGGTACGAGCAGTACTTC. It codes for CASSPTSSGGWYEQYF.

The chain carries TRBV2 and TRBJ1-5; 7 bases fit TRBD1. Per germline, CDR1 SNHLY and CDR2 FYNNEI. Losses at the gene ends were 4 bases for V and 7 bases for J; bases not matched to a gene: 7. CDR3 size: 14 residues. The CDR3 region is CASSGGDRRQPQHF. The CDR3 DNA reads TGTGCCAGCAGTGGAGGGGACAGACGCCAGCCCCAGCATTTT.

CDR3 nucleotide sequence: TGTGCCAGCCGGTTCCCATTGGGGGCGAACACCGGGGAGCTGTTTTTT. This gives the protein CASRFPLGANTGELFF. This chain links TRBV2 with TRBJ2-2; D is perhaps TRBD1 or TRBD2 (5 bases each). Germline loops: CDR1 SNHLY, CDR2 FYNNEI. With 8 bases removed from V and 0 bases from J, the gap between germline ends came to 16 bases. The CDR3 runs to 16 residues.